One and the same sample provided the 18 T cell receptor beta chains below, sequenced in a study of beta chain features in type 1 diabetes. The whole isolated RNA underwent reverse transcription, so sequencing captured expressed TCRB transcripts. Assay: immunoSEQ multiplex PCR; the TCRdb copy retains only in-frame clones and omits some. The sample has under 500,000 clones; 25% to 35% are singletons. The sample consisted of naive CD4+ T cells from blood. These receptor sequences come from a man between 18 and 29 years old in good health.

This clone occurred a few times. The chain uses TRBV25-1 and TRBJ1-1; D is perhaps TRBD1 (5 bases). From germline, CDR1 is MGHDK and CDR2 SYGVNS. This CDR3 comprises 16 residues. Trimming pared 4 bases from V and 1 base from J, leaving 16 bases between. The CDR3 nucleotides are TGTGCCAGCAGTGGGCCCCCCGGGACGTGGAACACTGAAGCTTTCTTT. It yields the protein CASSGPPGTWNTEAFF.

This chain uses TRBV27 with TRBJ2-5; D is uncertain. The CDR3 runs 15 residues. The germline V gene encodes CDR1 MNHEY and CDR2 SMNVEV (reference sequence). V lost 5 bases and J 5 bases, leaving 18 bases between the germline ends. The CDR3 DNA is TGTGCCAGCAGTCCCCTTTTGAGTGGTCGGGAGACCCAGTACTTC. Translated: CASSPLLSGRETQYF.

This clone has just a few counts. V is TRBV29-1 and J is TRBJ2-3, with 11 bases identical to TRBD1. CDR1 and CDR2 (germline): SQVTM, ANQGSEA. The CDR3 has 15 amino acids. Trimming removed 2 bases from V and 4 bases from J; junction bases left unmatched: 5. CDR3 loop: CSVERTGGIPDTQYF. The CDR3 coding sequence is TGCAGCGTTGAAAGGACAGGGGGCATTCCAGATACGCAGTATTTT.

The V call is TRBV29-1, the J call TRBJ2-1; perhaps TRBD2 as D (6 bases). The germline V gene has CDR1 SQVTM and CDR2 ANQGSEA. The ends were cut back, 6 bases at V and 3 bases at J, with 15 bases in the middle. This CDR3 contains 14 residues. CDR3 in amino acids: CSVLGLLHYNEQFF. The CDR3 region has the DNA TGCAGCGTACTGGGACTCCTCCACTACAATGAGCAGTTCTTC.

This clone occurred a few times. This chain links TRBV9 with TRBJ2-1; 9 bases line up with TRBD1. CDR1 is SGDLS, CDR2 YYNGEE, per germline. The CDR3 has 15 residues. J was trimmed by 6 bases and V by 3 bases; bases with no gene match: 7. The CDR3 nucleotides read TGTGCCAGCAGCGCGGGGACAGGGAGGAGCAATGAGCAGTTCTTC. Protein sequence: CASSAGTGRSNEQFF.

CDR3 in amino acids: CASSPLDRVSSYEQYF. CDR3 DNA: TGTGCCAGCAGTCCACTGGACAGAGTTAGCTCCTACGAGCAGTACTTC. The rearrangement uses TRBV28 and TRBJ2-7; TRBD1 might be the D (6 bases). Between the trimmed V and J ends, which lost 5 bases and 0 bases, there was a span of 17 bases. The CDR3 spans 16 residues. CDR1 is MDHEN and CDR2 is SYDVKM in the germline V gene.

A few counts support this clone. The V gene is TRBV4-3, the J gene TRBJ2-3; 15 bases are a match to TRBD2. Germline CDR1 LGHNA, CDR2 YSLEER. This CDR3 has 16 amino acids. With V trimmed by 4 bases and J by 4 bases, 3 bases remained unmatched. The CDR3 DNA sequence: TGCGCCAGCAGCCCGGGACTAGCGGGAGGAGCAGATACGCAGTATTTT. Translated, it gives CASSPGLAGGADTQYF.

This clone was observed a handful of times. The rearrangement joins TRBV6-6 to TRBJ2-7; D is ambiguous. The CDR3 sequence is 14 residues long. The germline V and J ends were trimmed by 6 bases and 3 bases, with 15 bases remaining between them. Per germline, CDR1 MNHNY and CDR2 SVGAGI (reference sequence). This CDR3 is CASSLGLVVYEQYF. Here the CDR3 DNA reads TGTGCCAGCAGCCTCGGCCTGGTGGTCTACGAGCAGTACTTC.

In this sample, this clone turned up a few times. This chain uses TRBV6-1 with TRBJ2-1; no clear D. Deletions cut 6 bases from V and 4 bases from J, with 16 bases between. This CDR3 region has 15 residues. The V gene's germline CDR1 is MNHNS and CDR2 SASEGT. The CDR3 nucleotides read TGTGCCAGCAGCATTGGGCTCAGTGATTACAATGAGCAGTTCTTC. Translation: CASSIGLSDYNEQFF.

This clone occurred a few times. The rearrangement links TRBV9 to TRBJ2-3; D assignment may be TRBD1 or TRBD2 (6 bases each). CDR3 length equals 15 residues. Germline assignment: CDR1 SGDLS and CDR2 YYNGEE. V lost 4 bases, J lost 6 bases, and 18 bases lay in between. The CDR3 spells CASSPGAARADTQYF. The CDR3 DNA reads as TGTGCCAGCAGCCCGGGGGCCGCGAGGGCGGATACGCAGTATTTT.

This clone has only a few counts. The CDR3 here is CAWALSAAEQYF. The CDR3 nucleotides read TGTGCCTGGGCTCTGAGCGCCGCCGAGCAGTACTTC. The chain is built from TRBV30 and TRBJ2-7; D ambiguous. Germline V gene lookup returns CDR1 GTSNPN and CDR2 SVGIG (reference sequence). Trimming removed 5 bases from V and 6 bases from J, with 14 bases in between. The CDR3 consists of 12 residues.

This clone was detected a few times. The J gene is TRBJ1-1, the V gene TRBV29-1; D might be TRBD1 (6 bases). The V end was cut by 5 bases, the J end by 0 bases, with 16 bases between. CDR1 SQVTM and CDR2 ANQGSEA come from the germline V gene. This CDR3 has 15 residues. CDR3 loop: CSVLRTAGMNTEAFF. For the CDR3, the DNA is TGCAGCGTTCTTCGGACAGCGGGAATGAACACTGAAGCTTTCTTT.

This clone was counted between two and nine times. The same CDR3 also results from other DNA sequences found in this sample. V and J are TRBV29-1 and TRBJ2-6, with unresolved D. CDR1 is SQVTM, CDR2 ANQGSEA, per germline. There are 13 residues in the CDR3. Trimming stripped 3 bases from V and 0 bases from J, with 3 bases between. The CDR3 sequence: CSVDTSGANVLTF. In nucleotides, the CDR3 is TGCAGCGTTGACACCTCTGGGGCCAACGTCCTGACTTTC.

The chain has TRBV14 and TRBJ1-2; TRBD1 matches 8 bases. The V gene's germline CDR1 is SGHDN and CDR2 FVKESK. The CDR3 is 16 amino acids. V lost 4 bases, J lost 4 bases, and 11 bases stayed unmatched. CDR3 in amino acids: CASSPGTGPLGYGYTF. As DNA, the CDR3 is TGTGCCAGCAGCCCCGGGACAGGCCCTTTGGGCTATGGCTACACCTTC. Using reference TRBV14 and TRBJ1-2 for the parts outside the CDR3, the full variable domain is EAGVTQFPSHSVIEKGQTVTLRCDPISGHDNLYWYRRVMGKEIKFLLHFVKESKQDESGMPNNRFLAERTGGTYSTLKVQPAELEDSGVYFCASSPGTGPLGYGYTFGSGTRLTVV.

This chain uses TRBV10-3 with TRBJ2-6; 9 positions agree with TRBD1. Germline V gives CDR1 ENHRY, CDR2 SYGVKD. Trimming removed 6 bases from V and 0 bases from J; junction bases left unmatched: 6. The CDR3 extends over 17 amino acids. The CDR3 bases are TGTGCCATCAGGGGACAGGGAGCGTCCTCTGGGGCCAACGTCCTGACTTTC. As protein: CAIRGQGASSGANVLTF.

The chain joins TRBV5-5 to TRBJ2-7, with 11 bases matching TRBD1. V lost 5 bases to trimming and J lost 5 bases; unmatched junction nucleotides: 9. The CDR3 covers 15 residues. Germline V gene sequence: CDR1 SGHKS, CDR2 YYEKEE (reference sequence). The DNA of the CDR3 is TGTGCCAGCAGACAAGGCGGGACAGGGGGTCACGAGCAGTACTTC. Protein product: CASRQGGTGGHEQYF.

This clone was observed a handful of times. The rearrangement uses TRBV29-1 and TRBJ2-1; D ambiguous. The V gene lost 8 bases and the J gene lost 14 bases, with 16 bases spanning the gap. Per the germline V gene, CDR1 is SQVTM and CDR2 is ANQGSEA. CDR3 length: 10 amino acids. The CDR3 protein is CSLLNPPEFF. The CDR3 region has the DNA TGCAGCCTACTCAACCCTCCTGAGTTCTTC.

Only a few counts were recorded for this clone. The chain has TRBV30 and TRBJ1-4, with a possible D match to TRBD1 (5 bases). The germline CDR1 and CDR2 sequences are GTSNPN and SVGIG (reference sequence). Deletions cut 0 bases from V and 8 bases from J, with 13 bases between. The CDR3 runs 14 residues. CDR3 sequence: CAWSVGRGDEKLFF. DNA of the CDR3: TGTGCCTGGAGTGTAGGTAGGGGAGACGAAAAACTGTTTTTT.